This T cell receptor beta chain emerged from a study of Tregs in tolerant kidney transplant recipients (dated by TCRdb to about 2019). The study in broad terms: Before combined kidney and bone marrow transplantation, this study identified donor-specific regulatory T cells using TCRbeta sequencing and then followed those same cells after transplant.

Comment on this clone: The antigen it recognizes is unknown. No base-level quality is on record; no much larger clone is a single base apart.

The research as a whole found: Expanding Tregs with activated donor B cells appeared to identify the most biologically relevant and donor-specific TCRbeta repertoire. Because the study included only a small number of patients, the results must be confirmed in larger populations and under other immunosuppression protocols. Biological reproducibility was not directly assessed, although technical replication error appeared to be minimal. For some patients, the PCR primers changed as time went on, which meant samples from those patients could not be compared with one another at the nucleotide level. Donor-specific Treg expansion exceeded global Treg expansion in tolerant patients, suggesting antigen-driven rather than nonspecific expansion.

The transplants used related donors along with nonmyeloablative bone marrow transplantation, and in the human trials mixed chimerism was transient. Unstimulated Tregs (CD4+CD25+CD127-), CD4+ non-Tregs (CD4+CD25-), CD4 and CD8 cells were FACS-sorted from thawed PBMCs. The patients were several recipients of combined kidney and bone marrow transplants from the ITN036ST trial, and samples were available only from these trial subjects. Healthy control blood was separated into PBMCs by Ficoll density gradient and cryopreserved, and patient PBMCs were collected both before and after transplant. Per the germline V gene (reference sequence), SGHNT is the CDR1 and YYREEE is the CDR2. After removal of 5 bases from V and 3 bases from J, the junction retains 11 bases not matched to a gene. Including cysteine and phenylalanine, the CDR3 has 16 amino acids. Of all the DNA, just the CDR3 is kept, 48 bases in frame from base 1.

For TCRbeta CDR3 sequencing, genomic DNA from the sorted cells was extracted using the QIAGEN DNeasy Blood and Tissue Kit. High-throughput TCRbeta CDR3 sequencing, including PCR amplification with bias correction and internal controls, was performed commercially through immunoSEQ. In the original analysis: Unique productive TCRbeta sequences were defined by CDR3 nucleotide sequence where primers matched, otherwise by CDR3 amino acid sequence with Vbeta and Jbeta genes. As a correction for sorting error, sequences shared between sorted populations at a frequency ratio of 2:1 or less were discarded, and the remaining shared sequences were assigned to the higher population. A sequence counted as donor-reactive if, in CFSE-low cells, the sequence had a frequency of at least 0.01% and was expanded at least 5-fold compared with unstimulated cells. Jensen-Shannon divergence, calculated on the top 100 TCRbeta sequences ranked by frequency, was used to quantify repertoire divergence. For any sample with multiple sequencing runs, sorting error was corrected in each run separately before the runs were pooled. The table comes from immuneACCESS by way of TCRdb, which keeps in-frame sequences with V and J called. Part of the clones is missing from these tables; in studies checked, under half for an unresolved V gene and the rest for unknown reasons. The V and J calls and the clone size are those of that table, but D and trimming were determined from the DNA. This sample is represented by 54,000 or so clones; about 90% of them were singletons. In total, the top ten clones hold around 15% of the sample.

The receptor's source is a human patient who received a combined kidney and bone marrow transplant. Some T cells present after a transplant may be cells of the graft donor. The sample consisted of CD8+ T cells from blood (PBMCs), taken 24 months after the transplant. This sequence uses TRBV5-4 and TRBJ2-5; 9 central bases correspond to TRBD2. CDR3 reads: CASSSIMASGEETQYF. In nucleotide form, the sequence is TGTGCCAGCAGTTCAATAATGGCTAGCGGGGAAGAGACCCAGTACTTC.